Below, one T cell receptor beta chain is given with its context. The antigen remains undetermined. CDR1 is DFQATT and CDR2 is SNEGSKA in the germline V gene (reference sequence). The junction had 6 bases not matched to a gene; V was cut back by 3 bases and J by 7 bases. CDR3 length: 13 residues. Primers used in a second PCR of about 7 to 11 cycles were a sample-barcoded 5' primer and a J-beta primer mix. TCRdb ran MiXCR on the 5' RACE reads and lists one entry per CDR3 protein. This table holds 1.5 million to 2 million distinct CDR3 sequences, about two fifths found once. This record comes from a study of blood T cells in healthy people across ages. Study observations and caveats: Unsorted PBMCs ruled out conclusive naive versus antigen-experienced comparison.

The chain has TRBV20-1 and TRBJ2-1; TRBD2 aligns across 7 bases. The TCR comes from a human donor in good health. Sequencing input: blood. The CDR3 nucleotides are TGCAGTGCTAGGGGGGGGAGTGGGAATGAGCAGTTCTTC. Translation: CSARGGSGNEQFF.